These 22 T cell receptor beta chains share one sample of origin, sequenced in a study of T cells after somatic rescue of genetic block. TCRdb's copy holds only in-frame clones and misses some; the assay was immunoSEQ multiplex PCR. The sample records 7,500 to 9,000 clones, 75% to 90% being singletons. The sequenced material came from peripheral blood mononuclear cells (PBMCs). The receptors originated from a boy younger than 18.

In DNA form, the CDR3 reads TGTGCCAGCAGCTTGGGCCCCGAGGCAGATACGCAGTATTTT. Protein product: CASSLGPEADTQYF. The chain carries TRBV11-3 and TRBJ2-3; D is undetermined. The CDR3 is 14 residues long. Trimming took 3 bases from V and 4 from J, leaving 11 bases between them. Germline-derived CDR1 and CDR2 are SGHNT and YENEEA.

The CDR3 DNA is TGCGCCAGCAGCTTGGCGTGGGGGTTCCAAGAGACCCAGTACTTC. This codes for CASSLAWGFQETQYF. The rearrangement joins TRBV5-1 to TRBJ2-5; tentatively, D is TRBD1 or TRBD2 (5 bases each). The CDR3 has 15 residues. Trimming took off 0 bases at V and 1 base at J, with 10 bases between the two ends. Germline V gene lookup returns CDR1 SGHRS and CDR2 YFSETQ.

The chain recombines TRBV6-5 with TRBJ2-1; D is uncertain. The CDR3 runs 15 residues. Germline-derived CDR1 and CDR2 are MNHEY and SVGAGI. Between the trimmed V and J ends, which lost 0 bases and 1 base, there was a span of 7 bases. This CDR3 reads CASSYSLGSYNEQFF. CDR3 nucleotides: TGTGCCAGCAGTTACTCGCTAGGGTCCTACAATGAGCAGTTCTTC.

V usage is TRBV6-1 and J usage is TRBJ2-5; D gene ambiguous. The CDR3 contains 14 residues. Germline-derived CDR1 and CDR2 are MNHNS and SASEGT. V was shortened by 8 bases and J by 5 bases, with 18 bases between the two germline ends. DNA for the CDR3: TGTGCCAGCCCCCGACCCCCGCCCGGGGAGACCCAGTACTTC. This codes for CASPRPPPGETQYF.

The V gene is TRBV6-6, the J gene TRBJ2-1; the match to TRBD1 covers 8 bases. There are 16 residues in the CDR3. The germline gives CDR1 MNHNY, CDR2 SVGAGI (reference sequence). The J segment lost 1 base and the V segment lost 1 base, leaving 3 bases of the junction unmatched. For the CDR3, the DNA is TGTGCCAGCAGTTACTACACAGGGGGGTCCTACAATGAGCAGTTCTTC. Protein sequence: CASSYYTGGSYNEQFF.

The chain employs TRBV5-1 and TRBJ2-7, with D tentatively TRBD2 (5 bases). The germline V gene has CDR1 SGHRS and CDR2 YFSETQ. Trimming took off 0 bases at V and 7 bases at J, with 23 bases between the two ends. The CDR3 is made up of 17 amino acids. Here the CDR3 DNA reads TGCGCCAGCAGCTTGGCCAAACCCACTCCGCGGGTAGGGGAGCAGTACTTC. Protein sequence: CASSLAKPTPRVGEQYF. The full variable domain, its missing parts supplied by reference TRBV5-1 and TRBJ2-7, is KAGVTQTPRYLIKTRGQQVTLSCSPISGHRSVSWYQQTPGQGLQFLFEYFSETQRNKGNFPGRFSGRQFSNSRSEMNVSTLELGDSALYLCASSLAKPTPRVGEQYFGPGTRLTVT.

This clone was found once. The chain uses TRBV5-1 and TRBJ2-3, with 10 positions matching TRBD2. CDR1 SGHRS and CDR2 YFSETQ come from the germline V gene. The junction had 8 bases not matched to a gene; V was cut back by 2 bases and J by 5 bases. The CDR3 length is 16 residues. This CDR3 is CASSFGGTSGKDTQYF. As DNA, the CDR3 is TGCGCCAGCAGCTTCGGCGGTACTAGCGGGAAAGATACGCAGTATTTT. The variable domain in full, with the rest retrieved from reference TRBV5-1 and TRBJ2-3, is KAGVTQTPRYLIKTRGQQVTLSCSPISGHRSVSWYQQTPGQGLQFLFEYFSETQRNKGNFPGRFSGRQFSNSRSEMNVSTLELGDSALYLCASSFGGTSGKDTQYFGPGTRLTVL.

This chain connects TRBV5-8 to TRBJ2-7; no definite D call. CDR1 is SGHTS and CDR2 is YDEGEE in the germline V gene. CDR3 size: 14 residues. Trimming removed 7 bases from V and 3 bases from J, with 17 bases in between. The CDR3 region has the DNA TGTGCCAGCCAGATTCGGTCGGTGATCTACGAGCAGTACTTC. It specifies CASQIRSVIYEQYF.

V is TRBV7-2 and J is TRBJ2-6, with D perhaps TRBD2 (5 bases). The CDR3 runs to 16 residues. CDR1 and CDR2 from the germline V gene are SGHTA and FQGNSA. The V end lost 5 bases, the J end lost 2 bases, and 13 bases lay between the germline ends. CDR3 residues: CASSLGWGAGANVLTF. In DNA, the CDR3 is TGTGCCAGCAGCCTAGGGTGGGGAGCTGGGGCCAACGTCCTGACTTTC.

The J gene is TRBJ1-4, the V gene TRBV4-3; D unclear. The CDR3 is made up of 17 amino acids. Germline V gene data show CDR1 as LGHNA and CDR2 as YSLEER. Trimming cost V 0 bases and J 7 bases, with 18 bases left between them. The CDR3 here is CASSQDLSRRAGEKLFF. The CDR3 DNA reads TGCGCCAGCAGCCAAGATTTGAGTAGGAGGGCGGGTGAAAAACTGTTTTTT.

The CDR3 is CASSRGLAWNEQYF. CDR3 bases: TGTGCCAGCAGCCGGGGACTAGCGTGGAACGAGCAGTACTTC. The rearrangement links TRBV4-2 to TRBJ2-7; 10 bases agree with TRBD2. The CDR3 length is 14 residues. Losses at the gene ends were 4 bases for V and 5 bases for J; bases not matched to a gene: 5. Looked up from germline, CDR1 is LGHNA and CDR2 is YNFKEQ.

The V call is TRBV5-6, the J call TRBJ2-5; D possibly corresponds to TRBD2 (6 bases). Per germline, CDR1 SGHDT and CDR2 YYEEEE. There are 11 residues in the CDR3. V was trimmed by 6 bases and J by 5 bases, leaving 8 bases between them. The CDR3 is CASNRGETQYF. The CDR3 DNA reads TGTGCCAGCAACCGGGGGGAGACCCAGTACTTC. Based on the CDR3 plus reference TRBV5-6 and TRBJ2-5, the full variable domain is DAGVTQSPTHLIKTRGQQVTLRCSPKSGHDTVSWYQQALGQGPQFIFQYYEEEERQRGNFPDRFSGHQFPNYSSELNVNALLLGDSALYLCASNRGETQYFGPGTRLLVL.

This rearrangement joins TRBV25-1 to TRBJ1-6; a possible D gene is TRBD1 (6 bases). V shed 0 bases and J shed 12 bases, with 21 bases lying between them. The CDR3 length is 17 residues. Germline lookup yields CDR1 MGHDK and CDR2 SYGVNS. The CDR3 here is CASSEYRQVEPGEPLHF. CDR3 nucleotide sequence: TGTGCCAGCAGTGAATATCGACAGGTCGAACCGGGGGAACCCCTCCACTTT.

Notes on this clone: A junction boundary mismatches the germline segment, possibly from a read error. The CDR3 region is CASSQLLGQSSYDQYF. The CDR3 bases are TGCGCCAGCAGCCAGTTGCTGGGACAGAGCTCCTACGATCAGTACTTC. The J gene is TRBJ2-7, the V gene TRBV4-3, with TRBD1 identical over 7 bases. CDR1 is LGHNA and CDR2 is YSLEER in the germline V gene. This CDR3 has 16 residues.

The V call is TRBV2, the J call TRBJ2-2; perhaps TRBD2 as D (6 bases). This CDR3 comprises 16 residues. V gave up 6 bases and J gave up 1 base, with 15 bases separating them. Germline loops: CDR1 SNHLY, CDR2 FYNNEI. The CDR3 nucleotides read TGTGCCAGCAGCAACGCACCAGCGGGGAACACCGGGGAGCTGTTTTTT. Amino acids: CASSNAPAGNTGELFF.

The rearrangement links TRBV6-1 to TRBJ1-1; D not resolved. Germline values: CDR1 MNHNS, CDR2 SASEGT. The CDR3 is 15 residues long. The V and J ends lost 5 bases and 3 bases respectively, with 16 bases between them. The CDR3 bases are TGTGCCAGCAGTATAAAACAGAGTCTGGACACTGAAGCTTTCTTT. The encoded protein is CASSIKQSLDTEAFF.

This clone was counted a single time. The chain is built from TRBV29-1 and TRBJ1-1; 7 nucleotides match TRBD1. After removal of 2 bases from V and 2 bases from J, the junction contained 8 bases not matched to a gene. Per germline, CDR1 SQVTM and CDR2 ANQGSEA. CDR3 size: 15 residues. CDR3 sequence (DNA): TGCAGCGTTGAACCTGGGACAGCGTTCAACACTGAAGCTTTCTTT. Its protein is CSVEPGTAFNTEAFF. The full variable domain, rest sourced from reference TRBV29-1 and TRBJ1-1, is SAVISQKPSRDICQRGTSLTIQCQVDSQVTMMFWYRQQPGQSLTLIATANQGSEATYESGFVIDKFPISRPNLTFSTLTVSNMSPEDSSIYLCSVEPGTAFNTEAFFGQGTRLTVV.

The V and J genes are TRBV30 and TRBJ2-7; 7 nucleotides line up with TRBD1. Germline assignment: CDR1 GTSNPN and CDR2 SVGIG (reference sequence). V lost 3 bases, J lost 5 bases, and 16 bases stayed unmatched. There are 16 residues in the CDR3. CDR3 protein: CAWRKPRGSRFDEQYF. CDR3 coding DNA: TGTGCCTGGAGGAAGCCCAGGGGGTCGAGGTTCGACGAGCAGTACTTC.

The chain has TRBV2 and TRBJ2-1; D gene uncertain. Germline CDR1 SNHLY, CDR2 FYNNEI. The CDR3 runs 15 residues. Trimming shortened V by 3 bases and J by 5 bases, and 14 bases separated the two germline ends. CDR3 nucleotides: TGTGCCAGCAGTGATGGTCCCGGTCGGAACAATGAGCAGTTCTTC. Its translation: CASSDGPGRNNEQFF.

V usage is TRBV7-9 and J usage is TRBJ1-4; D remains ambiguous. The germline V gene encodes CDR1 SEHNR and CDR2 FQNEAQ (reference sequence). V gave up 5 bases and J gave up 7 bases, with 5 bases separating them. The CDR3 is 11 amino acids. CDR3 nucleotides: TGTGCCAGCAGCGCCCGTGAAAAACTGTTTTTT. Amino acid sequence: CASSAREKLFF.

The CDR3 is CASSGTNPYEQYF. The CDR3 nucleotides are TGTGCCAGCAGCGGCACTAATCCCTACGAGCAGTACTTC. The V and J genes are TRBV5-6 and TRBJ2-7, with D unclear. V lost 4 bases to trimming and J lost 2 bases, with 10 bases between them. The germline gives CDR1 SGHDT, CDR2 YYEEEE. The CDR3 spans 13 residues.

The V gene is TRBV27, the J gene TRBJ2-3; D is unresolved. This CDR3 has 16 amino acids. Germline V gene sequence: CDR1 MNHEY, CDR2 SMNVEV (reference sequence). The V end lost 6 bases, the J end lost 0 bases, and 16 bases lay between the germline ends. In DNA, the CDR3 is TGTGCCAGCAGCTACCTTGGGCTGGAAAGCACAGATACGCAGTATTTT. Protein product: CASSYLGLESTDTQYF.